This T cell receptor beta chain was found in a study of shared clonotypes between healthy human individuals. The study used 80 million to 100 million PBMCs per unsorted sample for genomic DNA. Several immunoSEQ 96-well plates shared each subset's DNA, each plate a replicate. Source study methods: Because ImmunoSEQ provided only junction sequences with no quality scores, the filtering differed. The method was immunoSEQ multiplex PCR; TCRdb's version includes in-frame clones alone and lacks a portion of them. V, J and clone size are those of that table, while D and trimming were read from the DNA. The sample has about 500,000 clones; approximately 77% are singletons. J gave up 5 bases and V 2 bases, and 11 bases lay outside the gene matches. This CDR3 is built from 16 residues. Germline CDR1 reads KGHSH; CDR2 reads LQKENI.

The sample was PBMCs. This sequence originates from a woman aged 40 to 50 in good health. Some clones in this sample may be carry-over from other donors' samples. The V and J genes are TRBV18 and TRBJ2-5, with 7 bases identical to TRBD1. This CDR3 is CASSPFVTGTSETQYF. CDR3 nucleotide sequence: TGTGCCAGCTCACCATTCGTGACAGGGACGTCGGAGACCCAGTACTTC.